This entry describes one T cell receptor (beta chain). The sample comes from a study of technical replicates of blood from a handful of donors. The data were produced by immunoSEQ multiplex PCR, yet TCRdb's version contains in-frame clones alone and is incomplete. The sample records 70,000 or so clones, approximately 89% being singletons. V lost 1 base, J lost 8 bases, and 18 bases lay in between. The CDR3 runs 15 residues. Germline V gene lookup returns CDR1 SGHRS and CDR2 YFSETQ. This sequence was found in a human donor in good health. Some clones in this sample may be carry-over from other donors' samples. The chain joins TRBV5-1 to TRBJ1-2; unclear D gene. The sample taken for sequencing was PBMCs. The CDR3 bases are TGCGCCAGCAGCTTGACCCCGAGTATGTCGGAGGGCTACACCTTC. It encodes CASSLTPSMSEGYTF.